This T cell receptor (beta chain) stems from a study of glioma-infiltrating T cells. Study-level findings and limits: CDR3 overlap between tissue and blood was very small. Tissue-blood divergence was below expectation in non-neoplastic patients, above in gliomas.

Germline-derived CDR1 and CDR2 are MNHEY and SVGEGT. CDR3 size: 15 residues. A single count supports this clonotype. No antigen is known for it. The junction and the germline gene differ at one end; a read error may be behind it. TCR alpha and beta CDR3 regions were amplified from RNA using iRepertoire nested multiplex PCR. Tissue mRNA or PBMC total RNA, 100-400 ng, went into one-step reverse transcription and amplification. TCRdb ran MiXCR on the multiplex PCR reads and lists one entry per CDR3 protein. The table includes some 90,000 distinct CDR3 sequences, roughly 40% detected once. This TCR was recovered from a human donor with low-grade glioma or glioblastoma, undergoing nonglioma brain surgery, or in good health (not recorded which). Sequencing was performed on glioma tissue, nonneoplastic brain tissue, or PBMCs (not recorded which). The V call is TRBV6-2 or TRBV6-3, the J call TRBJ2-1; D uncertain. CDR3 nucleotides: TGTGCCAGCAATTACTCGTCTCCCCCCTACAATGAGCAGTTCTTC. Its translation: CASNYSSPPYNEQFF.